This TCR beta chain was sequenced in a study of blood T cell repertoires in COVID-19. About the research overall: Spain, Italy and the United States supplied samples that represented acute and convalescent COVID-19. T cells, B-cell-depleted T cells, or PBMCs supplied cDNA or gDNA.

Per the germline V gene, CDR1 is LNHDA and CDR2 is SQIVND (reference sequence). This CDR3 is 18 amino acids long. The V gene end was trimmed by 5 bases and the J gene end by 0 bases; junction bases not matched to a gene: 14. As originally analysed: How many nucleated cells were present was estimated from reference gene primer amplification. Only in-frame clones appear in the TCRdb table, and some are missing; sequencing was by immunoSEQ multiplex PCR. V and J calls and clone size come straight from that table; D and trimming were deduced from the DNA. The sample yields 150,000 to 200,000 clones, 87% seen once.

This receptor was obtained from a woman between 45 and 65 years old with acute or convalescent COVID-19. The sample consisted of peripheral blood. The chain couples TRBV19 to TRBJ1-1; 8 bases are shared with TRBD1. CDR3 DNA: TGTGCCAGTAGTGCCAGGGGGCCCGAGTCGCTAATGAACACTGAAGCTTTCTTT. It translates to CASSARGPESLMNTEAFF. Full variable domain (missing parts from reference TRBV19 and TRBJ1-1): DGGITQSPKYLFRKEGQNVTLSCEQNLNHDAMYWYRQDPGQGLRLIYYSQIVNDFQKGDIAEGYSVSREKKESFPLTVTSAQKNPTAFYLCASSARGPESLMNTEAFFGQGTRLTVV.